What follows are 16 T cell receptor beta chains derived from one specimen sequenced in a study of blood T cells in healthy people across ages (dated by TCRdb to between 2014 and 2017). Library generation was performed with 5' RACE. Instrument on record: Illumina HiSeq 2500. A second PCR of about 7 to 12 cycles was performed with a sample-barcoded 5' primer and a J-beta primer mix. Using fastp at Q25 and MiXCR, TCRdb reprocessed the public reads and kept productive beta chains. Rows merge per CDR3 protein into single entries with the most common DNA and genes. For this sample the table gives 1.5 million to 2 million distinct CDR3 sequences, of which 49% were detected only once. Of the sample, 2% to 2.5% falls within the top ten clones. The sequencing input was blood. The receptors were sampled from a woman between 40 and 50 years old in good health.

This clonotype was recorded only once. Relative to the germline gene, one junction end is altered; a read error may explain this. V usage is TRBV29-1 and J usage is TRBJ2-3; the match to TRBD1 covers 9 bases. Germline V gene data show CDR1 as SQVTM and CDR2 as ANQGSEA. The CDR3 is 14 amino acids. The CDR3 sequence: CSAFSDRGRDTHYF. The CDR3 nucleotides read TGCAGCGCTTTTTCGGACAGGGGTCGAGATACGCACTATTTT.

The chain couples TRBV20-1 to TRBJ2-1; 7 bases match TRBD1. The CDR3 extends over 17 amino acids. V dropped 1 base and J dropped 0; count of bases not matched to a gene: 9. Germline V gene lookup returns CDR1 DFQATT and CDR2 SNEGSKA (reference sequence). CDR3 bases: TGCAGTGCTAGAGGCTTCCTCGGGACAGACTCCTACAATGAGCAGTTCTTC. The encoded protein is CSARGFLGTDSYNEQFF.

The chain employs TRBV14 and TRBJ2-7, with D perhaps given as TRBD1 or TRBD2 (5 bases each). Trimming cost V 5 bases and J 2 bases, with 13 bases left between them. The germline V gene has CDR1 SGHDN and CDR2 FVKESK. This CDR3 has 14 amino acids. CDR3 nucleotides: TGTGCCAGCAGCAGAGGGGACGAAACCTACGAGCAGTACTTC. Protein product: CASSRGDETYEQYF.

The V gene is TRBV20-1, the J gene TRBJ2-3; TRBD2 agrees at 11 bases. Germline V gene lookup returns CDR1 DFQATT and CDR2 SNEGSKA (reference sequence). The CDR3 is 16 amino acids. V lost 5 bases and J lost 1; bases outside the gene matches: 8. As DNA, the CDR3 is TGCAGTGCTGTGCTAATAGCGGGGGGGGGCACAGATACGCAGTATTTT. It translates to CSAVLIAGGGTDTQYF.

V gene TRBV20-1 combines with J gene TRBJ2-3; D is uncertain. Germline V gives CDR1 DFQATT, CDR2 SNEGSKA (reference sequence). V gave up 1 base and J gave up 2 bases, with 7 bases separating them. The CDR3 length is 13 residues. CDR3 DNA: TGCAGTGCTAGAGTAATTAACACAGATACGCAGTATTTT. This encodes CSARVINTDTQYF.

This chain connects TRBV2 to TRBJ2-7, with unresolved D. Trimming cost V 6 bases and J 6 bases, with 18 bases left between them. This CDR3 has 14 amino acids. The germline CDR1 and CDR2 sequences are SNHLY and FYNNEI. The chain's CDR3 is CASRAAGDPPEQYF. DNA of the CDR3: TGTGCCAGCAGGGCTGCAGGAGACCCTCCCGAGCAGTACTTC.

In its sample, this clonotype was seen once. V gene TRBV20-1 combines with J gene TRBJ1-4; D is undetermined. V dropped 4 bases and J dropped 8 bases, with 17 bases sitting between them. The CDR3 spans 14 residues. Germline V CDR1 and CDR2: DFQATT, SNEGSKA (reference sequence). In DNA form, the CDR3 reads TGCAGTGCTAACGCGCGACACCTGGGCGAAAAACTGTTTTTT. This translates into CSANARHLGEKLFF.

This chain links TRBV7-9 with TRBJ2-1; 8 nucleotides line up with TRBD1. V lost 3 bases, J lost 4 bases, and 5 bases stayed unmatched. In germline, CDR1 is SEHNR, CDR2 FQNEAQ (reference sequence). The length of the CDR3 is 15 residues. Written as DNA, the CDR3 is TGTGCCAGCAGCTTCGGGACAGGCCTTTACAATGAGCAGTTCTTC. It is translated as CASSFGTGLYNEQFF.

This clonotype was seen a few times. The gene calls are TRBV20-1 and TRBJ2-5; TRBD1 matches 9 bases. The CDR3 runs to 16 residues. CDR1 and CDR2 from the germline V gene are DFQATT and SNEGSKA (reference sequence). V was pared by 1 base and J by 4 bases, with 10 bases of the junction left unmatched. This CDR3 is CSARAGRGTGIETQYF. Here the CDR3 DNA reads TGCAGTGCTAGAGCGGGTCGGGGGACAGGGATAGAGACCCAGTACTTC.

The genes are TRBV20-1 and TRBJ2-5, with D unclear. The germline CDR1 and CDR2 sequences are DFQATT and SNEGSKA (reference sequence). V was pared by 2 bases and J by 4 bases, with 8 bases between. This CDR3 is built from 12 residues. In DNA, the CDR3 is TGCAGTGCTAGACATCCCCCAGAGACCCAGTACTTC. Translated, it gives CSARHPPETQYF.

This clonotype was detected a few times. The CDR3 nucleotides are TGCAGCGTCCGGGACCCCCCGACAGATACGCAGTATTTT. This encodes CSVRDPPTDTQYF. The chain links TRBV29-1 to TRBJ2-3; D tentatively reads TRBD1 or TRBD2 (5 bases each). The CDR3 is 13 amino acids. Trimming removed 6 bases from V and 3 bases from J, with 13 bases in between. Germline CDR1 is SQVTM and CDR2 is ANQGSEA.

The chain has TRBV5-5 and TRBJ1-2; 8 bases are a match to TRBD1. Trimming took 7 bases from V and 2 from J; bases not matched to a gene: 7. Per the germline V gene, CDR1 is SGHKS and CDR2 is YYEKEE (reference sequence). This CDR3 region has 14 residues. CDR3 sequence (DNA): TGTGCCAGCGAGAAGACAGGGGTGAACTATGGCTACACCTTC. Translation: CASEKTGVNYGYTF. Drawing the rest from reference TRBV5-5 and TRBJ1-2, the complete variable domain is DAGVTQSPTHLIKTRGQQVTLRCSPISGHKSVSWYQQVLGQGPQFIFQYYEKEERGRGNFPDRFSARQFPNYSSELNVNALLLGDSALYLCASEKTGVNYGYTFGSGTRLTVV.

This clonotype appeared a few times. The chain links TRBV10-3 to TRBJ2-5, with D perhaps being TRBD1 or TRBD2 (5 bases each). The CDR3 extends over 13 amino acids. Trimming took 6 bases from V and 4 from J, leaving 12 bases between them. Germline V gives CDR1 ENHRY, CDR2 SYGVKD. The CDR3 nucleotides are TGTGCCATCAGCGCTGGGGGAAGAGAGACCCAGTACTTC. Protein: CAISAGGRETQYF.

This clonotype was detected only once. The chain uses TRBV20-1 and TRBJ2-5; 8 positions agree with TRBD1. The germline CDR1 and CDR2 sequences are DFQATT and SNEGSKA (reference sequence). This CDR3 comprises 15 residues. V shed 6 bases, J shed 2 bases, and the junction held 11 bases outside the gene matches. The chain's CDR3 is CSACRGTGEQETQYF. CDR3 nucleotide sequence: TGCAGTGCCTGCCGGGGGACAGGCGAACAAGAGACCCAGTACTTC.

This clonotype was counted at least ten times. J is TRBJ1-2 and V is TRBV25-1; D is perhaps TRBD1 (6 bases). Trimming pared 4 bases from V and 4 bases from J, leaving 10 bases between. Germline CDR1 is MGHDK and CDR2 is SYGVNS. This CDR3 region has 13 residues. The CDR3 spells CASSVGTSYGYTF. CDR3 sequence (DNA): TGTGCCAGCAGTGTTGGGACAAGCTATGGCTACACCTTC.

This chain connects TRBV29-1 to TRBJ2-7; 7 bases are shared with TRBD2. V was pared by 3 bases and J by 5 bases, with 10 bases of the junction left unmatched. CDR3 length equals 14 residues. The germline V gene encodes CDR1 SQVTM and CDR2 ANQGSEA. Here the CDR3 DNA reads TGCAGCGTTGATCAGGGACTACGTTCAGACGAGCAGTACTTC. Translation: CSVDQGLRSDEQYF.